The sequence of this T cell receptor (beta chain) was determined in a study of coeliac disease. Study context: Without high-resolution HLA typing, biased TRBV7-2 usage was queried.

TCRdb's copy holds only in-frame clones and misses some; the assay was immunoSEQ multiplex PCR. The table records more than 4,500 clones, 69% of them present only once. Study conclusions and caveats: According to the authors, this method cannot detect gliadin-specific T cells in an unbiased way. Lower clonality than controls marked TRB and TRG repertoires from active celiac intraepithelial and lamina propria samples.

The germline V gene has CDR1 SEHNR and CDR2 FQNEAQ (reference sequence). The length of the CDR3 is 14 residues. Germline trimming cut 5 bases from V and 3 bases from J; bases unmatched to any gene: 5. To note about this clone: Its antigen is undetermined.

The sample was lymphocytes from the gut lamina propria. The J gene is TRBJ2-3, the V gene TRBV7-9, with 7 bases matching TRBD1. The receptor comes from a woman in her thirties or forties. The CDR3 here is CASSEQGPTDTQYF. CDR3 nucleotide sequence: TGTGCCAGCAGCGAACAGGGGCCAACAGATACGCAGTATTTT.